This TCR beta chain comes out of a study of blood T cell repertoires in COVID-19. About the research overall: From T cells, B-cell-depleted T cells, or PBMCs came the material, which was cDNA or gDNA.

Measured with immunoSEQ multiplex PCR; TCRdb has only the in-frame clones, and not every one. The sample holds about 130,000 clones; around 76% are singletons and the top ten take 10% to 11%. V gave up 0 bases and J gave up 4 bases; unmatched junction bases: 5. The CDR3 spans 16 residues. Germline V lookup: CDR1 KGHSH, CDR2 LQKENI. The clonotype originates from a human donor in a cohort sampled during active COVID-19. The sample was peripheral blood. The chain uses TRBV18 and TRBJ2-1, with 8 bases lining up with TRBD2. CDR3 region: CASSPPAGANYNEQFF. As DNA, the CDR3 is TGTGCCAGCTCACCACCAGCGGGGGCCAATTACAATGAGCAGTTCTTC.